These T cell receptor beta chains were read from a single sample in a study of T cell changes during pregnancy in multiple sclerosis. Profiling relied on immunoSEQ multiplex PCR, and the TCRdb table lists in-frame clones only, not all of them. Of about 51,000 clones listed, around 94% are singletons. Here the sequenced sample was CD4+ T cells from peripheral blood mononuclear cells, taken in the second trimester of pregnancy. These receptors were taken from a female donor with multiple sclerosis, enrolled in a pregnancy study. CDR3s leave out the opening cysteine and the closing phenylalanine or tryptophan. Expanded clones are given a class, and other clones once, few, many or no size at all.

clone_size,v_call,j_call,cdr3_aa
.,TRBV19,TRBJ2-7,ASSTPGQSYEQY
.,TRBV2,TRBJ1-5,ASSLSQPQH
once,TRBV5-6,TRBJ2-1,ASSLVAGGPNEQF
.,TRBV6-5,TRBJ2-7,ASSYSTGGIPYEQY
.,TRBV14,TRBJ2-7,ASSQNRTFRYEQY
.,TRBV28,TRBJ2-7,ASSPGLRGISSYEQY
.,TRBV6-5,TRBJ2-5,ASSLTYPRGETQY
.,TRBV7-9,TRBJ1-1,ASGGAGALTEAF
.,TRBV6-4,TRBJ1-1,ASSVGVETEAF
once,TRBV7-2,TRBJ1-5,ASSLGGQPQH
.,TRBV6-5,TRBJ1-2,ASSYSSRGGYGYT
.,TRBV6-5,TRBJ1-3,ASSYRSPSSGNTIY
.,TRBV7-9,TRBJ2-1,ASSPGGQFYNEQF
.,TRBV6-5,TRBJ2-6,GTRGANVLT
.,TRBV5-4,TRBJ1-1,ASSLTGRGYPNTEAF
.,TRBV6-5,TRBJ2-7,ASSSDTYEQY
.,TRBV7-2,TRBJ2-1,ASSLSGGGFPNEQF
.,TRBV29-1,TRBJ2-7,SVERQNSYEQY
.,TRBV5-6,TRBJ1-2,ASSSRGAGYGYT
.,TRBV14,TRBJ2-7,ASSQGLASYEQY
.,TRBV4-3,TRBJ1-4,ASSQDSRAGTNEKLF
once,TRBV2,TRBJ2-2,ASHLWGPNTGELF
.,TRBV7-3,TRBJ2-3,ASSFSGATDTQY
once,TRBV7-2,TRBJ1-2,ASSPDLTGGGYGYT
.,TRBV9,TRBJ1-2,ASSFSQGQGAYGYT
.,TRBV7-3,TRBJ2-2,ASSLGGGTANTGELF
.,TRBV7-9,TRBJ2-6,ASSDRAGANVLT
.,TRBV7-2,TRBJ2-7,ASNENSGGAGEQY
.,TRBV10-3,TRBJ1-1,AISAARDMNTEAF
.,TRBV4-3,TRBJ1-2,ASSPETGTSYGYT
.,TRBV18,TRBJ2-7,ASSPPGAGGLEQY
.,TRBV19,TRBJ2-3,ASSSIAGSTDTQY
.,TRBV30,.,AWNALAGGYYSYEQY
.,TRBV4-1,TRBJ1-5,ASSQAGTGADQPQH
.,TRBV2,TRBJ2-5,ASSEAQGRVETQY
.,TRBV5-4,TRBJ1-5,ASSRQGPNQPQH
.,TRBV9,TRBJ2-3,ASSDSGAQSTDTQY
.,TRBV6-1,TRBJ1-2,ASSEGQVYGYT
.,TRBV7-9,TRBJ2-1,ASSLAGGGNEQF
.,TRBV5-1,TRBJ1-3,ASSLGTGRNTIY
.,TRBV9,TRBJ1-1,ASSGARQGATEAF
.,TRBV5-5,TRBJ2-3,ASTLLESFTDTQY
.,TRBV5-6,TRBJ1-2,ASSLQGLYGYT
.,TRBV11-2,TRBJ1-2,ASSHPGQGMYGYT
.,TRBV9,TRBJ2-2,ASSVAWGPGELF